This TCR beta chain was observed in a study of cytomegalovirus exposure and HLA in healthy donors. The PCR used 60 Vbeta and 13 Jbeta primers. Assay used: immunoSEQ multiplex PCR; TCRdb lists only in-frame clones, some missing. The table records about 220,000 clones, roughly 87% of them present only once. General study results and limits: Analysis was performed later, and it showed HLA-associated TCR beta chains to be more clonally expanded than equally common others. Accounts indicate the classifier identified cytomegalovirus status with strong specificity and sensitivity. Researchers had no immune exposure information except CMV serostatus available.

CDR3 length: 13 residues. The germline V and J ends were trimmed by 4 bases and 4 bases, with 9 bases remaining between them. The germline CDR1 and CDR2 sequences are SGHTA and FQGTGA. For this clone: Its antigen is not known.

The sequence was collected from a man between 40 and 49 years old in good health and CMV-seropositive. The chain uses TRBV7-3 and TRBJ2-3; D uncertain. Sequencing input: PBMCs. The CDR3 coding sequence is TGTGCCAGCAGCTCCCCCCCAGCAGATACGCAGTATTTT. Protein product: CASSSPPADTQYF.